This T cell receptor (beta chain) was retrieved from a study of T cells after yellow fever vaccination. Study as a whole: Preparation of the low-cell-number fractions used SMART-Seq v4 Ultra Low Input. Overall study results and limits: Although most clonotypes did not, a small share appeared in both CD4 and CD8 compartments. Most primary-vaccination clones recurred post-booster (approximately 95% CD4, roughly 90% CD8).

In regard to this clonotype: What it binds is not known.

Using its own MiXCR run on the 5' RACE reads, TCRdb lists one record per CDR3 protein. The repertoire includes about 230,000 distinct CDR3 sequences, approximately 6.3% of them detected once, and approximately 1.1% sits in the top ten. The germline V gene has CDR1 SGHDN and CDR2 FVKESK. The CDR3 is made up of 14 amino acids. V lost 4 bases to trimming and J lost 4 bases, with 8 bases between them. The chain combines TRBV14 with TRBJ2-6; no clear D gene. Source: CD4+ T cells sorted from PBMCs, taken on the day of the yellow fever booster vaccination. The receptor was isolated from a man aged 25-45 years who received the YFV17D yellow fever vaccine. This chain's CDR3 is CASSPLGGANVLTF. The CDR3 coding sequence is TGTGCCAGCAGCCCCTTAGGGGGGGCCAACGTCCTGACTTTC. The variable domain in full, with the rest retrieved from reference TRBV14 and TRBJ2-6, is EAGVTQFPSHSVIEKGQTVTLRCDPISGHDNLYWYRRVMGKEIKFLLHFVKESKQDESGMPNNRFLAERTGGTYSTLKVQPAELEDSGVYFCASSPLGGANVLTFGAGSRLTVL.